The next 3 T cell receptor beta chains were all read from a single sample in a study of cytomegalovirus exposure and HLA in healthy donors (dated by TCRdb to 2016 to 2017). Library generation was performed with the immunoSEQ multiplex PCR assay. For the multiplex PCR, a mixture combining 60 forward primers for TCR Vbeta segments and 13 reverse primers for TCR Jbeta segments was used. Not all clones reach the TCRdb copy of this immuneACCESS table, which keeps in-frame sequences only. Checked studies attribute under half of the gap to unresolved V genes and leave the rest unexplained. In all, the sample holds about 130,000 clones, and approximately 84% of those were seen once. The ten largest clones add up to more than 3% of the sample. Sequenced: PBMCs. The receptors were sampled from a man between 18 and 35 years old in good health and CMV-seropositive.

J is TRBJ2-3 and V is TRBV15; D is ambiguous. Per germline, CDR1 LNHNV and CDR2 YYDKDF (reference sequence). The ends were cut back, 1 base at V and 0 bases at J, with 17 bases in the middle. This CDR3 region has 18 residues. For the CDR3, the DNA is TGTGCCACCAGCAGAGCAAAAAGACTTCAGACTAGCACAGATACGCAGTATTTT. Its protein product is CATSRAKRLQTSTDTQYF. The full variable domain, in which reference TRBV15 and TRBJ2-3 provide the parts outside the CDR3, is DAMVIQNPRYQVTQFGKPVTLSCSQTLNHNVMYWYQQKSSQAPKLLFHYYDKDFNNEADTPDNFQSRRPNTSFCFLDIRSPGLGDTAMYLCATSRAKRLQTSTDTQYFGPGTRLTVL.

This clone was seen just once. This rearrangement joins TRBV11-2 to TRBJ2-3; a weak D match, TRBD2 (5 bases). The CDR3 runs 15 residues. V lost 2 bases, J lost 1 base, and 10 bases lay in between. Per germline, CDR1 SGHAT and CDR2 FQNNGV. The CDR3: CASSLLGGRTDTQYF. The CDR3 DNA sequence: TGTGCCAGCAGCTTATTGGGCGGGCGCACAGATACGCAGTATTTT. Based on the CDR3 plus reference TRBV11-2 and TRBJ2-3, the full variable domain is EAGVAQSPRYKIIEKRQSVAFWCNPISGHATLYWYQQILGQGPKLLIQFQNNGVVDDSQLPKDRFSAERLKGVDSTLKIQPAKLEDSAVYLCASSLLGGRTDTQYFGPGTRLTVL.

The chain joins TRBV7-9 to TRBJ2-1; possibly TRBD1 for D (5 bases). Germline V gives CDR1 SEHNR, CDR2 FQNEAQ (reference sequence). The CDR3 runs 14 residues. V was shortened by 5 bases and J by 8 bases, with 16 bases between the two germline ends. As DNA, the CDR3 is TGTGCCAGCAGCCCCCTGTCAGGGTCCCATGAGCAGTTCTTC. Amino acids: CASSPLSGSHEQFF.